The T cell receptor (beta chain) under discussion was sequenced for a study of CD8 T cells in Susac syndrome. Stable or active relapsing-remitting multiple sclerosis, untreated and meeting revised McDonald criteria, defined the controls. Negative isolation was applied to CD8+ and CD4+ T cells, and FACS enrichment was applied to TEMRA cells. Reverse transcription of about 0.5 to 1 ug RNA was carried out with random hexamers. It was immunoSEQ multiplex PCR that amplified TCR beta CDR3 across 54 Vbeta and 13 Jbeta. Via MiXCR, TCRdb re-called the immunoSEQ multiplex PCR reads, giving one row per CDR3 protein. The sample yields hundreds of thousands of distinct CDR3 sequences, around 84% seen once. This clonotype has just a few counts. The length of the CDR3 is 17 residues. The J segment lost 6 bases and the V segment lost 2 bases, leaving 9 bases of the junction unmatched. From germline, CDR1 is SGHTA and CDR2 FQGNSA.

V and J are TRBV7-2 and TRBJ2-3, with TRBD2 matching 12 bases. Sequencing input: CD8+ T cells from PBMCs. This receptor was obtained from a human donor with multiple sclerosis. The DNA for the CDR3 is TGTGCCAGCAGCTTATCCCTAGCGGGAGGGGTTTGGGATACGCAGTATTTT. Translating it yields CASSLSLAGGVWDTQYF.